The present T cell receptor (beta chain) was sequenced within a study of shared clonotypes between healthy human individuals. Notes on this clone: Antigen: not known.

The study ran the assay at deep level. In the original processing: In the immunoSEQ data, sequences were junction-only and lacked quality scores, so filtering differed. Measured with immunoSEQ multiplex PCR; TCRdb has only the in-frame clones, and not every one. That table gives V, J and clone size, and the DNA gave D and trimming. Here the sample spans approximately 2,000,000 clones, 92% being singletons. Trimming left V 6 bases short and J 2 bases short, with 13 bases between. CDR1 is SGHAT, CDR2 FQDESV, per germline (reference sequence). This CDR3 spans 15 amino acids. Whole-study findings and limits: Clonotypes shared by all four sorted-subset donors had higher generation probabilities than non-shared clonotypes. What naive subsets generally showed was a larger estimated richness than memory subsets showed.

The receptor was derived from a man aged 18 to 29 in good health. Some clones in this sample may be carry-over from other donors' samples. Sequenced input: naive CD4+ T cells from PBMCs. The subset denotes: CD45RA+ positively selected. The chain is built from TRBV11-1 and TRBJ2-2; D is perhaps TRBD2 (5 bases). The CDR3 here is CASRPGVANTGELFF. The DNA for the CDR3 is TGTGCCAGCAGGCCCGGGGTAGCAAACACCGGGGAGCTGTTTTTT.